Each of the 15 T cell receptor beta chains below was sequenced from the same sample in a study of T cells in Graves' hyperthyroidism and ophthalmopathy. RNA transcripts provided the source from which TCR beta CDR3 regions were amplified. TCR CDR3 regions were first amplified by RT-PCR with HTBI primers. Each CDR3 protein is one row after TCRdb ran MiXCR on the multiplex PCR reads. The sample shows about 300,000 distinct CDR3 sequences, roughly 20% of them seen only once. The sample was blood. The receptors were sampled from a man between 45 and 60 years old with Graves' ophthalmopathy.

This chain joins TRBV7-9 and TRBJ1-5, with D unclear. The CDR3 sequence is 14 residues long. V lost 3 bases and J 4 bases, leaving 10 bases between the germline ends. Germline lookup yields CDR1 SEHNR and CDR2 FQNEAQ (reference sequence). CDR3 coding DNA: TGTGCCAGCAGCTTCGGGAGACGAAATCAGCCCCAGCATTTT. Protein: CASSFGRRNQPQHF.

Many counts were recorded for this clonotype. CDR3 amino acids: CASSQDSLAVRSTDTQYF. CDR3 DNA: TGCGCCAGCAGCCAAGATTCGCTAGCGGTTCGAAGCACAGATACGCAGTATTTT. The chain employs TRBV4-1 and TRBJ2-3; 7 nucleotides agree with TRBD2. The CDR3 sequence is 18 residues long. J gave up 0 bases and V 0 bases, and 9 bases lay outside the gene matches. Germline V gene sequence: CDR1 MGHRA, CDR2 YSYEKL.

This clonotype was detected only a few times. This rearrangement joins TRBV7-8 to TRBJ2-2; the match to TRBD2 covers 9 bases. The CDR3 is made up of 17 amino acids. V lost 1 base, J lost 6 bases, and 9 bases stayed unmatched. Germline CDR1 SGHVS, CDR2 FQNEAQ. The DNA for the CDR3 is TGTGCCAGCAGCTTAGGAAGCATAGCGGGAGTGTCCGGGGAGCTGTTTTTT. Translation: CASSLGSIAGVSGELFF.

This chain joins TRBV5-8 and TRBJ2-2; 7 bases line up with TRBD1. The V segment lost 0 bases and the J segment 7 bases; nucleotides outside the gene matches: 9. CDR1 and CDR2 from the germline V gene are SGHTS and YDEGEE. The CDR3 loop spans 16 amino acids. The CDR3: CASSLAGQAVGGELFF. CDR3 coding DNA: TGTGCCAGCAGCTTGGCCGGACAGGCTGTTGGCGGGGAGCTGTTTTTT.

The rearrangement uses TRBV16 and TRBJ2-5; 9 nucleotides line up with TRBD1. Germline values: CDR1 KGHSY, CDR2 FQNENV. J gave up 3 bases and V 4 bases, and 3 bases lay outside the gene matches. The CDR3 is 14 residues long. CDR3 sequence reads: CASSRGQGEETQYF. CDR3 bases: TGTGCCAGCAGCCGGGGACAGGGTGAAGAGACCCAGTACTTC. Full variable domain (outside the CDR3, taken from reference TRBV16 and TRBJ2-5): GEEVAQTPKHLVRGEGQKAKLYCAPIKGHSYVFWYQQVLKNEFKFLISFQNENVFDETGMPKERFSAKCLPNSPCSLEIQATKLEDSAVYFCASSRGQGEETQYFGPGTRLLVL.

This clonotype was counted at least ten times. The chain uses TRBV5-5 and TRBJ2-7; 7 bases are shared with TRBD1. Unmatched junction bases numbered 11, after V lost 4 bases and J lost 4 bases. Germline CDR1 and CDR2: SGHKS and YYEKEE (reference sequence). The CDR3 contains 15 residues. The CDR3 sequence: CASSENTGTVYEQYF. As DNA, the CDR3 is TGTGCCAGCAGCGAGAATACCGGGACAGTATACGAGCAGTACTTC.

This clonotype appeared a few times. This rearrangement joins TRBV10-3 to TRBJ1-3; maybe TRBD1 (5 bases). Germline-derived CDR1 and CDR2 are ENHRY and SYGVKD. The CDR3 sequence is 15 residues long. V was shortened by 6 bases and J by 4 bases, with 16 bases between the two germline ends. The CDR3 DNA reads as TGTGCCATCAGGGAAACCGGGACGGAGGGAAACACCATATATTTT. Protein product: CAIRETGTEGNTIYF.

This clonotype was seen ten or more times. J is TRBJ2-7 and V is TRBV20-1, with 8 bases aligning to TRBD2. Germline CDR1 is DFQATT and CDR2 is SNEGSKA (reference sequence). V lost 8 bases, J lost 5 bases, and 14 bases stayed unmatched. The CDR3 covers 14 residues. This chain's CDR3 is CSSLASGRTDEQYF. The CDR3, as DNA: TGCAGTTCCCTTGCCAGCGGGAGAACAGACGAGCAGTACTTC.

The rearrangement joins TRBV5-5 to TRBJ1-5; D is undetermined. Germline V CDR1 and CDR2: SGHKS, YYEKEE (reference sequence). V shed 0 bases and J shed 3 bases, with 4 bases lying between them. There are 13 residues in the CDR3. As DNA, the CDR3 is TGTGCCAGCAGCTTGGATGACAATCAGCCCCAGCATTTT. Translating gives CASSLDDNQPQHF.

There are many counts of this clonotype. The gene calls are TRBV20-1 and TRBJ2-7; perhaps D is TRBD1 or TRBD2 (5 bases each). Germline values: CDR1 DFQATT, CDR2 SNEGSKA (reference sequence). Trimming pared 1 base from V and 7 bases from J, leaving 17 bases between. The CDR3 totals 14 residues. This CDR3 is CSARADLTWGEQYF. The CDR3 DNA reads TGCAGTGCTAGAGCGGACTTAACATGGGGGGAGCAGTACTTC.

This clonotype was seen ten or more times. The rearrangement joins TRBV4-1 to TRBJ2-3; D gene ambiguous. V was trimmed by 0 bases and J by 6 bases, leaving 4 bases between them. The CDR3 sequence is 12 residues long. The germline V gene encodes CDR1 MGHRA and CDR2 YSYEKL. The CDR3 DNA is TGCGCCAGCAGCCAAGATCGGGATACGCAGTATTTT. Translation: CASSQDRDTQYF.

This clonotype was recorded a few times. The CDR3: CASSLSSGTPGEQYF. In DNA, the CDR3 is TGTGCCAGCAGTTTATCTAGCGGGACCCCGGGGGAGCAGTACTTC. This chain uses TRBV27 with TRBJ2-7; 8 nucleotides align to TRBD2. V gave up 0 bases and J gave up 7 bases; unmatched junction bases: 8. The germline CDR1 and CDR2 sequences are MNHEY and SMNVEV (reference sequence). This CDR3 spans 15 amino acids.

This clonotype came up a few times. The chain couples TRBV29-1 to TRBJ1-6, with D maybe TRBD1 (5 bases). Trimming left V 7 bases short and J 6 bases short, with 10 bases between. The V gene's germline CDR1 is SQVTM and CDR2 ANQGSEA. The CDR3 loop spans 12 amino acids. This CDR3 reads CSAGHRNSPLHF. As DNA, the CDR3 is TGCAGCGCTGGACACCGTAATTCACCCCTCCACTTT.

The chain carries TRBV10-3 and TRBJ2-6; TRBD1 matches 8 bases. Germline V gives CDR1 ENHRY, CDR2 SYGVKD. The CDR3 runs 16 residues. With 4 bases clipped from V and 0 bases from J, the junction kept 2 bases outside the gene matches. The CDR3 reads CAISGQGLSGANVLTF. The CDR3 DNA follows: TGTGCCATCAGTGGACAGGGGCTCTCTGGGGCCAACGTCCTGACTTTC.

The rearrangement joins TRBV12-3 or TRBV12-4 to TRBJ2-1; 7 bases are a match to TRBD1. The CDR3 loop spans 14 amino acids. The V gene end was trimmed by 4 bases and the J gene end by 7 bases; junction bases not matched to a gene: 7. In nucleotides, the CDR3 is TGTGCCAGCAGTTCACCCCACAGGGGAAATGAGCAGTTCTTC. Translated: CASSSPHRGNEQFF.